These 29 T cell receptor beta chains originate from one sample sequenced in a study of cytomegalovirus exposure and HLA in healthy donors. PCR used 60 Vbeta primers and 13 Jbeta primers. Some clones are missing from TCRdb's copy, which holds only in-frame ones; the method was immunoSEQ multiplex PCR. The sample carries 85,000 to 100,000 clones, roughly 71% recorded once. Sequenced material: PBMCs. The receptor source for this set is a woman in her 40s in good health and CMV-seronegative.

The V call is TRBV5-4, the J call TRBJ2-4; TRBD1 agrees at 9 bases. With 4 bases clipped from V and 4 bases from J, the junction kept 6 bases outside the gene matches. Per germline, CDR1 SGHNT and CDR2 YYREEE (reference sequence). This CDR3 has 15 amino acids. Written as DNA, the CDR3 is TGTGCCAGCAGCCTAGGCGGACAGGGGAAAAACATTCAGTACTTC. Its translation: CASSLGGQGKNIQYF.

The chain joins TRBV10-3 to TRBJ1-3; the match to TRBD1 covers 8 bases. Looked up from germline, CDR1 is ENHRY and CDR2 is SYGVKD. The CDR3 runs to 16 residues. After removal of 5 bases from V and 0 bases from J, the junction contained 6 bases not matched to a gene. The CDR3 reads CAISPRTGSSGNTIYF. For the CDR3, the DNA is TGTGCCATCAGTCCCAGGACAGGGAGCTCTGGAAACACCATATATTTT.

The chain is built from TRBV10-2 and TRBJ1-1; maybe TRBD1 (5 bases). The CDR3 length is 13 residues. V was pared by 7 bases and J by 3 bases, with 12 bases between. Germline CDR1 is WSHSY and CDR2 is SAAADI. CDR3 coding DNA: TGCGCCAGCATGGGCGGGGCGGACACTGAAGCTTTCTTT. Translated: CASMGGADTEAFF.

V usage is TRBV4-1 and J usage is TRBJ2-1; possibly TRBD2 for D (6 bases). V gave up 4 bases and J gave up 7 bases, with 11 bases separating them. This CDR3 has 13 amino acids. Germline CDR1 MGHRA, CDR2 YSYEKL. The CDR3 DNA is TGCGCCAGCAGCCCGCAGGGAGGAAATGAGCAGTTCTTC. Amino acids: CASSPQGGNEQFF.

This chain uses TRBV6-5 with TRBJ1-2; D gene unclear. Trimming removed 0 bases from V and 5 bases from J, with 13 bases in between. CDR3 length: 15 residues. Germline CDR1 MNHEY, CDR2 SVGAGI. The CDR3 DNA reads TGTGCCAGCAGTTACTCGCGGGGAAGTACTTATGGCTACACCTTC. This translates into CASSYSRGSTYGYTF.

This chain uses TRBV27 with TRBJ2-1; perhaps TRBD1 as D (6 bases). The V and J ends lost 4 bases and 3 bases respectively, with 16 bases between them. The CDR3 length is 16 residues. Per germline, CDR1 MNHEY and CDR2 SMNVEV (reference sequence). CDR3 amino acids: CASSSKTGNRYNEQFF. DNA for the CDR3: TGTGCCAGCAGTTCAAAAACAGGGAATCGCTACAATGAGCAGTTCTTC.

The CDR3 DNA reads TGTGCCAGCAGCCCAAGCCCGGGACAGGGGTGGGAGACCCAGTACTTC. Translated, it gives CASSPSPGQGWETQYF. The V gene is TRBV5-6, the J gene TRBJ2-5, with 10 nucleotides matching TRBD1. Germline V gene lookup returns CDR1 SGHDT and CDR2 YYEEEE. The CDR3 consists of 16 residues. V was pared by 4 bases and J by 5 bases, with 11 bases of the junction left unmatched.

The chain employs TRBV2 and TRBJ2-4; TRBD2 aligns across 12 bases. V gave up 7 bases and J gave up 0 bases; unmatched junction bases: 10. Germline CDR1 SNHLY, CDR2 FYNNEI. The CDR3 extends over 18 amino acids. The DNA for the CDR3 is TGTGCCAGCAACCTTAGACTAGCGGGGGCCGGAGCCAAAAACATTCAGTACTTC. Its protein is CASNLRLAGAGAKNIQYF.

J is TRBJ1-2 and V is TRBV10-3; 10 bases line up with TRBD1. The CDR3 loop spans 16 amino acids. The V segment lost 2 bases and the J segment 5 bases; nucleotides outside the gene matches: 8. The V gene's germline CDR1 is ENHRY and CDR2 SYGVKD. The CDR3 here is CAISERDRGKPYGYTF. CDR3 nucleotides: TGTGCCATCAGTGAGCGGGACAGGGGAAAGCCATATGGCTACACCTTC.

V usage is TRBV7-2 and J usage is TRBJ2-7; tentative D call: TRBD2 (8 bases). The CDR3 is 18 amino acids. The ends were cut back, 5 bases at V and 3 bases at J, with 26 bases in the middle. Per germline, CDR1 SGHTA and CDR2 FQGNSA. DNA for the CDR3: TGTGCCAGCAGCCCCCTAGGGGGCGGGGGGCTTAGGGGCTACGAGCAGTACTTC. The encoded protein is CASSPLGGGGLRGYEQYF.

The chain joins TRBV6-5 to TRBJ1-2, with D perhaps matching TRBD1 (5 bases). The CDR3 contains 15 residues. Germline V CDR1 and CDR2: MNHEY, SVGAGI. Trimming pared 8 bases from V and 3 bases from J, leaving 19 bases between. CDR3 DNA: TGTGCCAGCTTGGGAGGGATGGGGGTGCACTATGGCTACACCTTC. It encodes CASLGGMGVHYGYTF.

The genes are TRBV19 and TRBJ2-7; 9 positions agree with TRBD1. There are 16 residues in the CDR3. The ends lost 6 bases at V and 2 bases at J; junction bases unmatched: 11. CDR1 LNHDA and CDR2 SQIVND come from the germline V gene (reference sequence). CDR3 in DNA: TGTGCCAGTAGCAGGAACAGGGGGCATAAGCCCTACGAGCAGTACTTC. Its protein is CASSRNRGHKPYEQYF.

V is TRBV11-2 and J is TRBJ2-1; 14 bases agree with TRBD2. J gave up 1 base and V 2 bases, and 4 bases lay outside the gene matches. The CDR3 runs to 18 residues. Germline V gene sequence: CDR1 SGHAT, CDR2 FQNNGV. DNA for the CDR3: TGTGCCAGCAGCTTACGGACTAGCGGGGGGATGTCCTACAATGAGCAGTTCTTC. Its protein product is CASSLRTSGGMSYNEQFF.

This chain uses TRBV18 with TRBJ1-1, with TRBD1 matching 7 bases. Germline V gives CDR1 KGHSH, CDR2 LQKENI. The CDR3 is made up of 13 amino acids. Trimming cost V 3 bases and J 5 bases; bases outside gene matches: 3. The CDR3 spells CASSPEQGTEAFF. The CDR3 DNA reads TGTGCCAGCTCACCCGAACAGGGGACTGAAGCTTTCTTT.

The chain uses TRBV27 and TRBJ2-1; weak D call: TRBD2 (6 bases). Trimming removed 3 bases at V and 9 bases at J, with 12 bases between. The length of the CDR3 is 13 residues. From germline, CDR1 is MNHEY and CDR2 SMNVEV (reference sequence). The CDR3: CASSFAGFGEQFF. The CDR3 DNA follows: TGTGCCAGCAGTTTTGCGGGGTTCGGTGAGCAGTTCTTC.

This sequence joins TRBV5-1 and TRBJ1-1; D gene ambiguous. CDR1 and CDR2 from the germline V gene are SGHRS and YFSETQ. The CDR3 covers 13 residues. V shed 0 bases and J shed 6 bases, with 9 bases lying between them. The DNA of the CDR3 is TGCGCCAGCAGCTTGGCCGAGGCCGCTGAAGCTTTCTTT. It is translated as CASSLAEAAEAFF.

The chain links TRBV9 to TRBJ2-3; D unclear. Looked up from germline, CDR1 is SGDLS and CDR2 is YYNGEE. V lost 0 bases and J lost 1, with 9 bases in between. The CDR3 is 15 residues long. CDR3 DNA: TGTGCCAGCAGCGTAGGCCTAGGAGGCACAGATACGCAGTATTTT. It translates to CASSVGLGGTDTQYF.

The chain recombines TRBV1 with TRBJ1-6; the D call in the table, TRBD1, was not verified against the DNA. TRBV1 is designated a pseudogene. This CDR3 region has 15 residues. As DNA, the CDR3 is TGCACCAGCAGCCAAGGACAGGGATTTAATTCACCCCTCCACTTT. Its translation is CTSSQGQGFNSPLHF.

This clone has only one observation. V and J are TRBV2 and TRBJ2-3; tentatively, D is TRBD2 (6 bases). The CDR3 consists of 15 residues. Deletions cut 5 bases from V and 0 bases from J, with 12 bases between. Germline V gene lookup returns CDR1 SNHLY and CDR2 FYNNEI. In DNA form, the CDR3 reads TGTGCCAGCAGTCAACTAGCCCCTAGCACAGATACGCAGTATTTT. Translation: CASSQLAPSTDTQYF.

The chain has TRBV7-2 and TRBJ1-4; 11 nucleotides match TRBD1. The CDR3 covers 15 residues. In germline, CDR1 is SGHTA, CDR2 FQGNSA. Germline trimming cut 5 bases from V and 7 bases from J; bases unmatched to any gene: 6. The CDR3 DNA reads TGTGCCAGCAGCGGGGTTGGGACAGGGGGTGAAAAACTGTTTTTT. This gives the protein CASSGVGTGGEKLFF.

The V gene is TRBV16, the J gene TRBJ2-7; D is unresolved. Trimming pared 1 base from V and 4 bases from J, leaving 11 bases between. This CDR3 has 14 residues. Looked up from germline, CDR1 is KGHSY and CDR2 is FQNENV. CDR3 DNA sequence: TGTGCCAGCAGCCAATTCTCGAGGATTTACGAGCAGTACTTC. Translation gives CASSQFSRIYEQYF. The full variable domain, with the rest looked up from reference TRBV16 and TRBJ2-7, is GEEVAQTPKHLVRGEGQKAKLYCAPIKGHSYVFWYQQVLKNEFKFLISFQNENVFDETGMPKERFSAKCLPNSPCSLEIQATKLEDSAVYFCASSQFSRIYEQYFGPGTRLTVT.

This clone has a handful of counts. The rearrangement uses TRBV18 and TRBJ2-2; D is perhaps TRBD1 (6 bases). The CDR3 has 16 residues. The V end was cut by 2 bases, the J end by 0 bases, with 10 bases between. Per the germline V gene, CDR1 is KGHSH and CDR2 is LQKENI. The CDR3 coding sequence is TGTGCCAGCTCACCAGCGAACAGGGCGAACACCGGGGAGCTGTTTTTT. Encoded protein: CASSPANRANTGELFF.

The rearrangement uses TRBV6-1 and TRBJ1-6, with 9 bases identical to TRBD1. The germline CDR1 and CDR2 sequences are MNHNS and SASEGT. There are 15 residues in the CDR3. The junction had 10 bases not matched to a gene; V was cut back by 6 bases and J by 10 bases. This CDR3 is CASRGRDRVSSPLHF. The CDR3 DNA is TGTGCCAGCAGGGGGAGGGACAGGGTTTCCTCACCCCTCCACTTT.

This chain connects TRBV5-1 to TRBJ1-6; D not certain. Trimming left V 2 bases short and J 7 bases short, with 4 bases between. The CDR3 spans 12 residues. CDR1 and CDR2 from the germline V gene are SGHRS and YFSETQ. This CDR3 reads CASSFENSPLHF. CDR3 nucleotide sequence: TGCGCCAGCAGCTTCGAGAATTCACCCCTCCACTTT.

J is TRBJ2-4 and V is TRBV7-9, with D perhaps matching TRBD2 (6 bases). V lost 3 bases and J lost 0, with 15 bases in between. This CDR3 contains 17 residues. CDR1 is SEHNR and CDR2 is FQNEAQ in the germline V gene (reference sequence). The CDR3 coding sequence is TGTGCCAGCAGCTTTGATGGGGGGACGGTAGCCAAAAACATTCAGTACTTC. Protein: CASSFDGGTVAKNIQYF. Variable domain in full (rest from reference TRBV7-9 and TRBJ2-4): DTGVSQNPRHKITKRGQNVTFRCDPISEHNRLYWYRQTLGQGPEFLTYFQNEAQLEKSRLLSDRFSAERPKGSFSTLEIQRTEQGDSAMYLCASSFDGGTVAKNIQYFGAGTRLSVL.

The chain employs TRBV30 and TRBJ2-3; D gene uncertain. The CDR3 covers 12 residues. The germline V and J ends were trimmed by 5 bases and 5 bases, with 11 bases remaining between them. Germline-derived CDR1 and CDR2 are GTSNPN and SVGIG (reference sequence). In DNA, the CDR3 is TGTGCCTGGGGCCCCCAGGAAGATACGCAGTATTTT. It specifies CAWGPQEDTQYF.

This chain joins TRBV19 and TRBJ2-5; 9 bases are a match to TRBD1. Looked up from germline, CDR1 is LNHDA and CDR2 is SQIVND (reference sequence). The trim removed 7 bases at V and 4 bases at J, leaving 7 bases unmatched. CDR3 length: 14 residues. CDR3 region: CASKGTGRSETQYF. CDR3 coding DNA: TGTGCCAGTAAGGGGACAGGGCGGTCAGAGACCCAGTACTTC.

Here the CDR3 DNA reads TGCGCCAGCAGCCAAGGACTACAGGGGGGCACTGAAGCTTTCTTT. This encodes CASSQGLQGGTEAFF. The chain recombines TRBV4-3 with TRBJ1-1; TRBD1 agrees at 8 bases. Germline V CDR1 and CDR2: LGHNA, YSLEER. This CDR3 comprises 15 residues. The trim removed 1 base at V and 4 bases at J, leaving 5 bases unmatched.

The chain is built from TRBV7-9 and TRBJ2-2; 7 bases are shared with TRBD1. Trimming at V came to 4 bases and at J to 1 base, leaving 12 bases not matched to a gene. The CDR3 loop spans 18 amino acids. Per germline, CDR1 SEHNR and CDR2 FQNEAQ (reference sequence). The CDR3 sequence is CASSSGQRLILNTGELFF. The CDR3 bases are TGTGCCAGCAGCTCGGGACAGCGACTGATTTTGAACACCGGGGAGCTGTTTTTT.